This TCR beta chain was identified in a study of cytomegalovirus exposure and HLA in healthy donors (dated by TCRdb to about 2017). A note on the overall study: An earlier analysis of 587 of the donors reported about 260 Gb of sequence data and 90 million to 120 million unique TCR beta sequences obtained from around 170 million T cells. Approximately 300 gigabases of sequencing data and roughly 80 million unique TCR sequences made up an early release that covered nearly 650 HLA-typed donors. Of the approximately 400 genotyped donors, 65% to 90% fell in the genetic ancestry cluster associated with self-reported Caucasian donors. The study aimed to test whether signatures of past pathogen exposure could be identified by cataloging public T cell receptors. The study profiled the T cell repertoires of under 700 subjects by immunosequencing and related them to cytomegalovirus serostatus. In addition to the first cohort of several hundred subjects, a separate validation cohort of 130 or so different subjects was used. The study combined high-throughput TCR immunosequencing, statistical association of individual TCRs with disease status, and machine learning to predict cytomegalovirus infection status. In a later analysis, previously published TCR beta repertoires from more than 500 donors were re-analyzed and high-resolution HLA genotyping was added so that TCR occurrence patterns could be studied. Rather than using new phenotypic data, the later analysis identified candidate immune exposures from TCR beta sequences and from how often those sequences occurred across donors. In an earlier analysis of several hundred of the donors, high-throughput TCR beta sequencing was used to judge whether each TCR beta V gene segment behaved as functional or pseudogenic. Alongside the repertoire data, information on donor age, sex, ethnicity and CMV serostatus was compiled. A later genetic analysis took genome-wide SNP genotypes for about three fifths of the 666 donors and used that subset as a discovery cohort. Every repertoire in the discovery cohort had been generated on one and the same sequencing platform. HLA typing covered class I and class II loci at four-digit resolution. The number of typed donors differed by locus: roughly 620-630 for A, B, C, DRB1 and DQB1; about 520 for DQA1; 606 for DPA1; and 400 to 480 for DPB1. A few DR-DQ haplotypes were treated as single units for association and clustering because of strong linkage in the cohort. Among 300 to 450 genotyped donors of the cohort, an average of approximately 250,000 unique TCR beta nucleotide sequences were sequenced per donor, 15% to 20% of them non-productive.

The library came from the immunoSEQ multiplex PCR assay. For the multiplex PCR, a mixture combining 60 forward primers for TCR Vbeta segments and 13 reverse primers for TCR Jbeta segments was used. A multiplex PCR assay on genomic DNA amplified the CDR3 region of rearranged TCR beta genes. The Illumina HiSeq System was used to sequence the amplified TCR beta libraries as 87-base-pair reads. Regarding the original processing steps: A later analysis tallied tens of millions of unique TCR beta chains across the approximately 670 repertoires, and some 12 million of those chains were shared by two or more donors. Raw reads were error-corrected and collapsed into unique sequences by a nearest-neighbor algorithm in which closely related sequences were merged to remove PCR and sequencing errors. CDR3 sequences were aligned to IMGT reference sequences to assign V, D and J gene segments. For a sequence to be retained, a match of at least six nucleotides was required to both a V gene segment and a J gene segment. Rearrangements were classified as productive when the CDR3 lacked stop codons and remained in frame with V and J, and all other rearrangements were classified as non-productive. CDR3 was defined according to IMGT convention as the region running from the second conserved V-encoded cysteine to the conserved J-encoded phenylalanine. Sequences without an unambiguous match to a single V gene segment were excluded from the earlier analysis of about 630 of the donors. In an earlier analysis of 500 to 750 of the donors, V segments were called functional above 56.7% productive rearrangements and were called segregating when the between-donor standard deviation exceeded 5%. A statistical classification framework was built for diagnosing cytomegalovirus status from the catalog of TCR beta chain sequences. A later analysis assigned V and J genes by comparing TCR nucleotide sequences with IMGT/GENE-DB human TR gene sequences. Using the TCRdist pipeline, a later analysis assigned CDR3 sequences along with most-parsimonious VDJ recombination scenarios. In a later analysis, each TCR beta chain was defined by its CDR3 amino acid sequence together with its V-gene family, and reads lacking a unique V-gene family were excluded. To address suspected cross-contamination and a sequencing artifact, a later analysis removed over 500 highly shared, low-generation-probability nucleotide sequences. For each public chain, a later analysis derived a clonal expansion index from normalized ranks of inferred template counts within each repertoire. In a later analysis, generation probabilities were computed using a VDJ recombination model fitted to out-of-frame rearrangements, and the results were checked against IGoR. In a later analysis, TCR-TCR, TCR-HLA and TCR-CMV co-occurrence was scored with hypergeometric tests, and a repertoire-size bias correction was applied to TCR pairs. To estimate false discovery rates, a later analysis permuted the HLA or CMV assignments 20 times. In a later analysis, co-occurring TCRs were grouped using DBSCAN, and TCRdist sequence similarity was added for clustering within HLA-allele-positive subsets. Repertoires with fewer than 30,000 or more than 120,000 public chains, plus five repertoires with anomalous nucleotide sharing, were excluded from co-occurrence clustering. In TCRdb, the immuneACCESS table is reduced to in-frame sequences with V and J assigned. These tables do not hold every clone; where another copy was compared, an unresolved V gene accounts for under half, and the others remain unexplained. V, J and clone size are those of that table, while D and trimming were read from the DNA. In all, the sample holds 200,000 to 250,000 clones, and roughly 85% of those were seen once. The ten most abundant clones make up around 2% of the sample.

The cohort was made up of approximately 670 healthy bone marrow donors. All cohort members were sampled while nominally healthy, although unrecorded immune exposures were likely present. The donor tested CMV seronegative, placing the donor among the 300 to 400 seronegative members of the cohort. A peripheral blood sample was collected from each donor, and TCR beta sequencing was performed on peripheral blood mononuclear cells. Genomic DNA extraction from the blood cell samples was performed with the Qiagen DNeasy Blood Extraction Kit. At the junction V is shortened by 0 bases and J by 2 bases; bases outside the gene matches: 1. CDR1 is given as KGHSH and CDR2 as LQKENI, both from the germline V gene. Taken from cysteine to phenylalanine, the CDR3 has 15 residues. The kept DNA is CDR3 alone, 45 bases in frame from the first base. Points the paper makes about the study in general: Some IMGT-functional V segments, including TRBV6-2 and TRBV6-3, could not be distinguished by the 87-base-pair reads and were therefore excluded. In a later analysis, HLA-associated TCR beta chains were found to be more clonally expanded and to have lower generation probabilities than equally common non-associated chains. The sequencing pipeline was judged likely to have produced a cluster of highly shared sequence variants as a technical artifact. In a later genetic analysis, fewer N-insertions in productive TCRs were reported among donors in an Asian-associated ancestry cluster than the approximately 710-donor mean. Presence/absence analyses assumed roughly uniform sequencing depth across donors, an assumption that may not hold. V-gene and J-gene trimming of TCR beta chains was associated with a missense DCLRE1C variant in a later genetic analysis, and the association was replicated in an independent cohort. A later analysis associated approximately 17,000 TCR beta sequences with specific HLA alleles at a false discovery rate of 0.05. CMV serostatus was the only immune exposure information available for the cohort. The classifier was reported to diagnose cytomegalovirus status with high specificity and sensitivity in both the original cohort and the validation cohort. Most TCR sequences were observed very rarely across donors, whereas some public TCRs were present in many individuals. According to a later analysis, TCR association rates differed among HLA loci, with DRB1 alleles showing the most associated TCRs and HLA-C alleles showing the fewest. When HLA alleles, especially DR and DQ, strongly co-occurred, TCR associations were difficult to assign to individual alleles. Because counts were too low, about 15 rarely observed V segments, including chromosome 9 orphons, were left out of the earlier analysis of roughly 600 of the donors. A total of roughly 160 TCR beta chains were listed by the study as associated with cytomegalovirus. Because some donors lacked HLA typing at each locus, the association tests relied only on the typed subset. A further reported finding was that TCR beta sequences accurately predicted the HLA-A and HLA-B alleles for most subjects in the first cohort. In an earlier analysis of some 550 of the donors, most TCR beta V segments were observed in productive rearrangements about 90% or about 30% of the time, broadly matching IMGT annotations. In vitro tests confirmed that a few of the cytomegalovirus-associated TCR beta chains recognize cytomegalovirus antigens. Most CMV-associated TCR beta chains appeared to be HLA-restricted in a later analysis, and the HLA associations seemed to be driven largely by CMV exposure. The cohort was sequenced for TCR beta chains only, and without alpha or paired-chain data the features that could be detected were limited. A later analysis reported that several top co-occurrence clusters appeared linked to parvovirus B19, influenza, CMV and Epstein-Barr virus. The authors suggested that the approach could potentially be extended to other disease states and immunological phenotypes. Linkage disequilibrium might explain the correlated functional status among segregating V segments, but an unknown experimental factor could not be ruled out.

As for this clone: This clone's antigen is unknown. No base quality information exists; no much larger clone differs at one position.

This chain joins TRBV18 to TRBJ2-3; 8 middle bases align to TRBD1. The TCR originated in a young man in good health and CMV-seronegative. The sequenced sample was PBMCs. The CDR3 region reads CASSPPTGVTDTQYF. The nucleotide sequence is given as TGTGCCAGCTCACCACCGACAGGGGTCACAGATACGCAGTATTTT.